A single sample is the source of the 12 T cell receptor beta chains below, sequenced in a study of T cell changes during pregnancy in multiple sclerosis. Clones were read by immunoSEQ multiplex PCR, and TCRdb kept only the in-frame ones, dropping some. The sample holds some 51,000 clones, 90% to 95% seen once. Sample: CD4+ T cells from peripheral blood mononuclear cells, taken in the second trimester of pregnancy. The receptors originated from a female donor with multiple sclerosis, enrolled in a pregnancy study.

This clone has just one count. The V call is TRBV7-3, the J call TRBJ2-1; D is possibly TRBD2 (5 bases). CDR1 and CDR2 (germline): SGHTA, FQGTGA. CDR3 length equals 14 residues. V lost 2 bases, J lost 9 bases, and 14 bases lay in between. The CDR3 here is CASSLEGILSEQFF. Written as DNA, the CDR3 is TGTGCCAGCAGCTTAGAGGGAATCTTAAGTGAGCAGTTCTTC.

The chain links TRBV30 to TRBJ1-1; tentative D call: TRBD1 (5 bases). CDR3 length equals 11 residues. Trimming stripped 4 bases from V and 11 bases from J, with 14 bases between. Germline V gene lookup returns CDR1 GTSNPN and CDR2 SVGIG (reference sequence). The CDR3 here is CAWNQQGAAFF. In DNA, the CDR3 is TGTGCCTGGAACCAGCAGGGCGCGGCTTTCTTT. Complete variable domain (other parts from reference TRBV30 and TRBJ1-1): SQTIHQWPATLVQPVGSPLSLECTVEGTSNPNLYWYRQAAGRGLQLLFYSVGIGQISSEVPQNLSASRPQDRQFILSSKKLLLSDSGFYLCAWNQQGAAFFGQGTRLTVV.

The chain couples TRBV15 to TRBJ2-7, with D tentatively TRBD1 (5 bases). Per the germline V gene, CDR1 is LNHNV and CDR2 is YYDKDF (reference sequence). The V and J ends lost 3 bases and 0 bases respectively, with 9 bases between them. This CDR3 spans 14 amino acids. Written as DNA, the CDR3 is TGTGCCACCAGCAGGGACAAAAGCTCCTACGAGCAGTACTTC. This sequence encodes CATSRDKSSYEQYF. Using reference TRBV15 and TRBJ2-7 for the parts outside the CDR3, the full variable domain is DAMVIQNPRYQVTQFGKPVTLSCSQTLNHNVMYWYQQKSSQAPKLLFHYYDKDFNNEADTPDNFQSRRPNTSFCFLDIRSPGLGDTAMYLCATSRDKSSYEQYFGPGTRLTVT.

This CDR3 is CASSLGDREGTDTQYF. CDR3 bases: TGCGCCAGCAGCTTGGGGGACAGGGAGGGCACAGATACGCAGTATTTT. The chain is built from TRBV5-1 and TRBJ2-3; TRBD1 agrees at 9 bases. There are 16 residues in the CDR3. Germline CDR1 SGHRS, CDR2 YFSETQ. Trimming took 0 bases from V and 1 from J; bases not matched to a gene: 3.

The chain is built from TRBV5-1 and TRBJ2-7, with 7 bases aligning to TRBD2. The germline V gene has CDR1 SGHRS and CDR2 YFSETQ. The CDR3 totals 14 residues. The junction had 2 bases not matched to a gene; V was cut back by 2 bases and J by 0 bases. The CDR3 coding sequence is TGCGCCAGCAGCTTCGAGCGGGGCTCCTACGAGCAGTACTTC. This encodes CASSFERGSYEQYF.

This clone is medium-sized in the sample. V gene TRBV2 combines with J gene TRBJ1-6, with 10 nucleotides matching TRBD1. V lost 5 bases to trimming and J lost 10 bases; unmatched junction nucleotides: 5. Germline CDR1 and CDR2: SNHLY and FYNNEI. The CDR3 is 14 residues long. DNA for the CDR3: TGTGCCAGCAGTATAGACAGGGGGCAATCACCCCTCCACTTT. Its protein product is CASSIDRGQSPLHF.

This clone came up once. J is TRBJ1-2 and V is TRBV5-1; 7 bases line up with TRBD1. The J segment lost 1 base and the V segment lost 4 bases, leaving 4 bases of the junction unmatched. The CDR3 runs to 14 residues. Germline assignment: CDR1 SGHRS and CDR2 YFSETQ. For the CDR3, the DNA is TGCGCCAGCAGCGTAGGGGACAGTAACTATGGCTACACCTTC. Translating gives CASSVGDSNYGYTF.

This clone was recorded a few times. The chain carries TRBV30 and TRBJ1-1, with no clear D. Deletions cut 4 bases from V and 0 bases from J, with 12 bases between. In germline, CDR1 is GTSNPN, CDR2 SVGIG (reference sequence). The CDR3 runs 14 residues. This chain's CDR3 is CAWTQQLMNTEAFF. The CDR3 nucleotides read TGTGCCTGGACCCAACAGCTAATGAACACTGAAGCTTTCTTT.

The CDR3, as DNA: TGTGCCAGCAGCGCCAGTACAGGGGGCGGAGAGACCCAGTACTTC. As protein: CASSASTGGGETQYF. V is TRBV9 and J is TRBJ2-5, with TRBD1 matching 9 bases. The CDR3 runs 15 residues. The junction had 7 bases not matched to a gene; V was cut back by 3 bases and J by 4 bases. Germline CDR1 SGDLS, CDR2 YYNGEE.

CDR3 sequence (DNA): TGTGCCTGGAAGGGCGGGACAGGGTCTGGAAACACCATATATTTT. It encodes CAWKGGTGSGNTIYF. The V gene is TRBV30, the J gene TRBJ1-3; 9 bases align to TRBD1. Germline CDR1 is GTSNPN and CDR2 is SVGIG (reference sequence). Unmatched junction bases numbered 5, after V lost 4 bases and J lost 1 base. The CDR3 has 15 residues. The full variable domain, in which reference TRBV30 and TRBJ1-3 provide the parts outside the CDR3, is SQTIHQWPATLVQPVGSPLSLECTVEGTSNPNLYWYRQAAGRGLQLLFYSVGIGQISSEVPQNLSASRPQDRQFILSSKKLLLSDSGFYLCAWKGGTGSGNTIYFGEGSWLTVV.

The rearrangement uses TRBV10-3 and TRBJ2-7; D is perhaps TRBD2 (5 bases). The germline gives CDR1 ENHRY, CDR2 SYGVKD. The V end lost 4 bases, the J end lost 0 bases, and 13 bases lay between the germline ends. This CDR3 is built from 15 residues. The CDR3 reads CAISATTGSSYEQYF. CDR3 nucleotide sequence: TGTGCCATCAGTGCCACCACGGGGAGCTCCTACGAGCAGTACTTC.

CDR3 sequence: CASSPPAGKAFF. DNA of the CDR3: TGTGCCAGCAGCCCCCCCGCAGGGAAAGCTTTCTTT. V gene TRBV11-3 combines with J gene TRBJ1-1; TRBD1 might be the D (5 bases). There are 12 residues in the CDR3. V was clipped by 5 bases and J by 9 bases, with 13 bases between them. CDR1 SGHNT and CDR2 YENEEA come from the germline V gene. Together with reference TRBV11-3 and TRBJ1-1, the CDR3 gives the full variable domain: EAGVVQSPRYKIIEKKQPVAFWCNPISGHNTLYWYLQNLGQGPELLIRYENEEAVDDSQLPKDRFSAERLKGVDSTLKIQPAELGDSAVYLCASSPPAGKAFFGQGTRLTVV.